These 15 T cell receptor beta chains originate from one sample sequenced in a study of blood T cell repertoires in COVID-19. The table came from immunoSEQ multiplex PCR; TCRdb's copy has only in-frame clones and leaves some out. Counted here are roughly 190,000 clones, 80% to 85% occurring once; the ten biggest clones make up less than 20%. What was sequenced was peripheral blood. These receptors originate from a human donor in a cohort sampled during active COVID-19.

CDR3 nucleotide sequence: TGTGCCAGCAGGCAAGGGGCCGTCAGCGAGCAGTACTTC. Translation: CASRQGAVSEQYF. The chain has TRBV2 and TRBJ2-7, with D maybe TRBD1 (5 bases). The V end was cut by 6 bases, the J end by 6 bases, with 15 bases between. The length of the CDR3 is 13 residues. Germline values: CDR1 SNHLY, CDR2 FYNNEI.

The V call is TRBV7-3, the J call TRBJ2-1; TRBD2 might be the D (7 bases). The CDR3 has 15 amino acids. Trimming stripped 5 bases from V and 4 bases from J, with 15 bases between. Germline V gene data show CDR1 as SGHTA and CDR2 as FQGTGA. CDR3 sequence reads: CASSPKGGEYNEQFF. CDR3 nucleotides: TGTGCCAGCAGCCCGAAGGGGGGGGAGTACAATGAGCAGTTCTTC. The whole variable domain, remainder taken from reference TRBV7-3 and TRBJ2-1, is GAGVSQTPSNKVTEKGKYVELRCDPISGHTALYWYRQSLGQGPEFLIYFQGTGAADDSGLPNDRFFAVRPEGSVSTLKIQRTERGDSAVYLCASSPKGGEYNEQFFGPGTRLTVL.

This chain uses TRBV5-1 with TRBJ2-5, with TRBD2 matching over 10 bases. CDR3 size: 15 residues. CDR1 is SGHRS, CDR2 YFSETQ, per germline. V gave up 0 bases and J gave up 5 bases; unmatched junction bases: 4. CDR3 amino acids: CASSLERGGEETQYF. CDR3 coding DNA: TGCGCCAGCAGCTTGGAGCGGGGGGGTGAGGAGACCCAGTACTTC.

The V and J genes are TRBV18 and TRBJ1-2; 7 bases line up with TRBD1. Per the germline V gene, CDR1 is KGHSH and CDR2 is LQKENI. The CDR3 runs 15 residues. Trimming at V came to 1 base and at J to 4 bases, leaving 6 bases not matched to a gene. The CDR3 is CASSPQQGSLYGYTF. CDR3 DNA: TGTGCCAGCTCACCACAACAGGGGTCCCTCTATGGCTACACCTTC.

The rearrangement links TRBV10-3 to TRBJ1-2, with 8 bases that match TRBD1. Per the germline V gene, CDR1 is ENHRY and CDR2 is SYGVKD. J was trimmed by 6 bases and V by 2 bases; bases with no gene match: 5. The CDR3 consists of 14 residues. The CDR3 sequence is CAISERTGMDGYTF. DNA for the CDR3: TGTGCCATCAGTGAGAGGACAGGGATGGATGGCTACACCTTC.

This clone was picked up a small number of times. The chain uses TRBV11-2 and TRBJ1-1; D ambiguous. The CDR3 is made up of 14 amino acids. The germline V and J ends were trimmed by 1 base and 1 base, with 7 bases remaining between them. Germline V gene data show CDR1 as SGHAT and CDR2 as FQNNGV. For the CDR3, the DNA is TGTGCCAGCAGCTTAGTTAAGCCGAACACTGAAGCTTTCTTT. Its translation: CASSLVKPNTEAFF.

This clone was counted once. The chain employs TRBV23-1 and TRBJ2-2; 9 nucleotides align to TRBD1. TRBV23-1 is placed among ORFs of uncertain function. The trim removed 4 bases at V and 0 bases at J, leaving 12 bases unmatched. This CDR3 contains 19 residues. This CDR3 reads CASSLGDREAAANTGELFF. The CDR3 nucleotides are TGCGCCAGCAGTCTGGGGGACAGGGAGGCCGCCGCGAACACCGGGGAGCTGTTTTTT.

The chain combines TRBV27 with TRBJ2-5; 11 bases line up with TRBD1. Germline trimming cut 4 bases from V and 5 bases from J; bases unmatched to any gene: 6. Per germline, CDR1 MNHEY and CDR2 SMNVEV (reference sequence). The CDR3 contains 15 residues. CDR3 coding DNA: TGTGCCAGCAGTTGGGGGACAGGGGGTTCGGAGACCCAGTACTTC. This gives the protein CASSWGTGGSETQYF.

This clone was counted a single time. The V and J genes are TRBV7-9 and TRBJ1-6, with D perhaps TRBD1 (5 bases). The V end lost 1 base, the J end lost 10 bases, and 14 bases lay between the germline ends. The length of the CDR3 is 15 residues. Germline V gene sequence: CDR1 SEHNR, CDR2 FQNEAQ (reference sequence). The CDR3 nucleotides are TGTGCCAGCAGCTTAGTGGGGGACTGGAACTCACCCCTCCACTTT. Amino acid sequence: CASSLVGDWNSPLHF.

The rearrangement uses TRBV24-1 and TRBJ2-3; D not certain. CDR3 length: 14 amino acids. Deletions cut 3 bases from V and 0 bases from J, with 6 bases between. Germline CDR1 and CDR2: KGHDR and SFDVKD. The CDR3 loop reads CATSDGRSTDTQYF. CDR3 DNA sequence: TGTGCCACCAGTGATGGTCGGAGCACAGATACGCAGTATTTT.

The chain couples TRBV4-2 to TRBJ2-3; the match to TRBD2 covers 8 bases. The CDR3 totals 17 residues. The germline gives CDR1 LGHNA, CDR2 YNFKEQ. V was clipped by 4 bases and J by 8 bases; unmatched bases: 17. CDR3 sequence reads: CASSRRTGREAAGTQYF. The CDR3 nucleotides are TGTGCCAGCAGCCGGAGGACCGGGCGGGAGGCTGCCGGTACGCAGTATTTT.

The chain couples TRBV19 to TRBJ2-5; 9 nucleotides match TRBD2. The CDR3 runs to 12 residues. Germline V gene data show CDR1 as LNHDA and CDR2 as SQIVND (reference sequence). Unmatched junction bases numbered 5, after V lost 9 bases and J lost 6 bases. CDR3 amino acids: CASRGLAKTQYF. Written as DNA, the CDR3 is TGTGCCAGCAGAGGACTAGCGAAGACCCAGTACTTC.

This clone was observed a handful of times. The V gene is TRBV7-9, the J gene TRBJ1-3, with a possible D match to TRBD1 (5 bases). The ends were cut back, 5 bases at V and 2 bases at J, with 10 bases in the middle. Germline CDR1 SEHNR, CDR2 FQNEAQ (reference sequence). The CDR3 has 14 amino acids. This chain's CDR3 is CASSNTGPGNTIYF. The DNA of the CDR3 is TGTGCCAGCAGCAACACAGGCCCTGGAAACACCATATATTTT.

J is TRBJ2-1 and V is TRBV11-2; TRBD2 aligns across 7 bases. Germline lookup yields CDR1 SGHAT and CDR2 FQNNGV. The CDR3 contains 14 residues. V gave up 1 base and J gave up 4 bases; unmatched junction bases: 1. DNA for the CDR3: TGTGCCAGCAGCTTAGCCGGGGGGTACAATGAGCAGTTCTTC. Its protein product is CASSLAGGYNEQFF.

This clone was counted a few times. V and J are TRBV19 and TRBJ1-2; D unresolved. Germline V lookup: CDR1 LNHDA, CDR2 SQIVND (reference sequence). Deletions cut 5 bases from V and 10 bases from J, with 11 bases between. The CDR3 is 11 residues long. The CDR3 region is CASSLTSDYTF. The CDR3 DNA sequence: TGTGCCAGTAGTCTGACTAGTGACTACACCTTC. The full variable domain, with the rest looked up from reference TRBV19 and TRBJ1-2, is DGGITQSPKYLFRKEGQNVTLSCEQNLNHDAMYWYRQDPGQGLRLIYYSQIVNDFQKGDIAEGYSVSREKKESFPLTVTSAQKNPTAFYLCASSLTSDYTFGSGTRLTVV.